The present T cell receptor beta chain was sequenced within a study of T-cell reconstitution after alpha-beta-depleted transplantation in children. Germline V gene lookup returns CDR1 GTSNPN and CDR2 SVGIG (reference sequence). The CDR3 is 14 residues long. V lost 5 bases to trimming and J lost 7 bases; unmatched junction nucleotides: 8. Unique molecular identifiers were built into the TCRbeta library. Via MiXCR, TCRdb re-called the PCR reads, giving one row per CDR3 protein. The profile shows roughly 200,000 distinct CDR3 sequences, roughly 6.8% of them singletons. The sequence came from a human donor who donated a stem cell graft to a child with Wiskott-Aldrich syndrome. The specimen comprised PBMCs from the stem cell graft donor, sampled from the stem cell graft. The genes are TRBV30 and TRBJ2-1; 10 bases match TRBD2. For the CDR3, the DNA is TGTGCCTGGTCGAGGCTAGCGGGAGCAAATGAGCAGTTCTTC. Translated, it gives CAWSRLAGANEQFF.